The 24 T cell receptor beta chains below were found in one sample sequenced in a study of shared T cell receptors in the human thymus (dated by TCRdb to about 2021). The method was the immunoSEQ multiplex PCR assay. TCRdb took this table from immuneACCESS and kept in-frame rearrangements with V and J called. Such tables lack part of the clones; where checked against another copy, unresolved V genes explain under half of the gap, and the rest is unexplained. The sample contains 650,000 to 950,000 clones, approximately 83% of them found a single time. Approximately 0.01% of the sample is in the top ten clones. These records were also assigned to another study, of human thymus T cells.

Sequencing was performed on thymocytes. The receptors originated from a girl younger than two with a congenital heart defect. Donor details come from another sample of the same person, matched by shared clones.

This chain connects TRBV14 to TRBJ1-2; D may be TRBD1 (5 bases). CDR1 is SGHDN, CDR2 FVKESK, per germline. The CDR3 consists of 14 residues. V shed 3 bases and J shed 5 bases, with 13 bases lying between them. The CDR3 DNA sequence: TGTGCCAGCAGCCATAGATTAGGGGATTATGGCTACACCTTC. This translates into CASSHRLGDYGYTF.

The V gene is TRBV7-6, the J gene TRBJ1-1; D is uncertain. The CDR3 spans 13 residues. CDR1 is SGHVS and CDR2 is FNYEAQ in the germline V gene. Trimming stripped 5 bases from V and 6 bases from J, with 13 bases between. CDR3 bases: TGTGCCAGCAGCCCACAGATTTATGCTGAAGCTTTCTTT. Amino acid sequence: CASSPQIYAEAFF.

The CDR3 DNA reads TGTGCCAGCATCCACCGGGGAGGCTATGGCTACACCTTC. Translated, it gives CASIHRGGYGYTF. The V gene is TRBV28, the J gene TRBJ1-2; D is uncertain. Deletions cut 7 bases from V and 4 bases from J, with 13 bases between. From germline, CDR1 is MDHEN and CDR2 SYDVKM. This CDR3 has 13 residues.

Comment on this clone: The germline gene is not matched at one end of the junction; a read error may be the cause. The chain has TRBV7-8 and TRBJ2-6; D not certain. In germline, CDR1 is SGHVS, CDR2 FQNEAQ. This CDR3 spans 16 amino acids. The CDR3 sequence is CASTLVWPSGANVLTF. Written as DNA, the CDR3 is TGTGCCAGCACCTTAGTGTGGCCCTCTGGGGCCAACGTCCTGACTTTC.

The chain is built from TRBV11-2 and TRBJ2-3; tentative D call: TRBD2 (5 bases). There are 15 residues in the CDR3. Germline CDR1 and CDR2: SGHAT and FQNNGV. Trimming cost V 2 bases and J 0 bases, with 9 bases left between them. DNA of the CDR3: TGTGCCAGCAGCTTACCCCGGACTAGCACAGATACGCAGTATTTT. This translates into CASSLPRTSTDTQYF.

The chain is built from TRBV7-2 and TRBJ1-1; D is unclear. Deletions cut 3 bases from V and 5 bases from J, with 10 bases between. CDR1 is SGHTA and CDR2 is FQGNSA in the germline V gene. CDR3 length: 13 amino acids. CDR3 DNA sequence: TGTGCCAGCAGCTTGAACCGGGGAACTGAAGCTTTCTTT. Its protein product is CASSLNRGTEAFF. Looking up the rest from reference TRBV7-2 and TRBJ1-1 gives the full variable domain: GAGVSQSPSNKVTEKGKDVELRCDPISGHTALYWYRQSLGQGLEFLIYFQGNSAPDKSGLPSDRFSAERTGGSVSTLTIQRTQQEDSAVYLCASSLNRGTEAFFGQGTRLTVV.

In its sample, this clone was seen once. The genes are TRBV18 and TRBJ2-7; D is perhaps TRBD1 (5 bases). Germline V CDR1 and CDR2: KGHSH, LQKENI. The CDR3 has 16 amino acids. The V gene lost 2 bases and the J gene lost 0 bases, with 14 bases spanning the gap. The CDR3 coding sequence is TGTGCCAGCTCACCAGAGTTGGACACGAGCTCCTACGAGCAGTACTTC. It is translated as CASSPELDTSSYEQYF.

This clone was counted a few times. This CDR3 reads CASSLVGLSYEQYF. CDR3 bases: TGTGCCAGCAGCTTGGTGGGGCTTTCCTACGAGCAGTACTTC. The rearrangement joins TRBV5-8 to TRBJ2-5; D possibly corresponds to TRBD1 (5 bases). TRBJ2-7 explains the end of the DNA better; the J call may be wrong. Germline CDR1 SGHTS, CDR2 YDEGEE. This CDR3 spans 14 amino acids.

The V gene is TRBV15, the J gene TRBJ2-7; D not certain. V was shortened by 1 base and J by 7 bases, with 17 bases between the two germline ends. CDR1 and CDR2 (germline): LNHNV, YYDKDF (reference sequence). The length of the CDR3 is 15 residues. CDR3 nucleotides: TGTGCCACCAGCAGAGTGCCGAACTCCCTACGGGAGCAGTACTTC. Protein: CATSRVPNSLREQYF.

V gene TRBV29-1 combines with J gene TRBJ1-2; TRBD1 agrees at 7 bases. Trimming removed 3 bases from V and 4 bases from J; junction bases left unmatched: 11. Germline V gene sequence: CDR1 SQVTM, CDR2 ANQGSEA. The CDR3 is 15 residues long. The CDR3 DNA reads as TGCAGCGTTGAGACAGGGAATAAGGGGGCCTATGGCTACACCTTC. Protein: CSVETGNKGAYGYTF.

The chain carries TRBV15 and TRBJ2-7, with D uncertain. The CDR3 totals 15 residues. Trimming pared 1 base from V and 1 base from J, leaving 11 bases between. The V gene's germline CDR1 is LNHNV and CDR2 YYDKDF (reference sequence). CDR3: CATSRGLGRSYEQYF. The CDR3 DNA reads TGTGCCACCAGCAGAGGTTTGGGCAGGTCCTACGAGCAGTACTTC.

The CDR3: CASSSRTGRVLRDTEAFF. CDR3 nucleotide sequence: TGCGCCAGCAGCTCAAGAACAGGGCGGGTTCTACGGGACACTGAAGCTTTCTTT. The chain has TRBV5-1 and TRBJ1-1; maybe TRBD1 (6 bases). The CDR3 extends over 18 amino acids. Trimming pared 3 bases from V and 3 bases from J, leaving 24 bases between. Germline lookup yields CDR1 SGHRS and CDR2 YFSETQ.

This clone has just a few counts. The V and J genes are TRBV19 and TRBJ1-2; possibly TRBD1 for D (5 bases). CDR3 length: 11 amino acids. The ends were cut back, 8 bases at V and 7 bases at J, with 11 bases in the middle. Germline CDR1 LNHDA, CDR2 SQIVND (reference sequence). The CDR3, as DNA: TGTGCCAGTGTCGGGGGAGGTGGCTACACCTTC. Translation gives CASVGGGGYTF.

The genes are TRBV2 and TRBJ1-1, with a possible D match to TRBD1 (6 bases). Per the germline V gene, CDR1 is SNHLY and CDR2 is FYNNEI. The CDR3 consists of 16 residues. Trimming left V 2 bases short and J 1 base short, with 14 bases between. CDR3: CASSERVQGTNTEAFF. The CDR3, as DNA: TGTGCCAGCAGTGAACGGGTGCAGGGGACGAACACTGAAGCTTTCTTT.

This clone was counted only a few times. The chain has TRBV7-7 and TRBJ2-5, with 7 bases aligning to TRBD1. This CDR3 is 15 amino acids long. CDR1 is SSHAT, CDR2 FNYEAQ, per germline (reference sequence). V dropped 3 bases and J dropped 1; count of bases not matched to a gene: 5. DNA for the CDR3: TGTGCCAGCAGCTTTGGGTGGGACAGCCAAGAGACCCAGTACTTC. Translation: CASSFGWDSQETQYF.

CDR3: CAIRERWQGQVVGYTF. The DNA for the CDR3 is TGTGCCATCAGGGAAAGATGGCAGGGACAGGTGGTTGGCTACACCTTC. This chain joins TRBV10-3 and TRBJ1-2; 8 nucleotides line up with TRBD1. Germline values: CDR1 ENHRY, CDR2 SYGVKD. The CDR3 totals 16 residues. V was clipped by 6 bases and J by 7 bases; unmatched bases: 16.

CDR3 DNA sequence: TGTGCCAGCAGCTTAGAAAGTCGGCAGCGAGGTGACTACGAGCAGTACTTC. The encoded protein is CASSLESRQRGDYEQYF. The chain employs TRBV7-6 and TRBJ2-7; unclear D gene. The germline gives CDR1 SGHVS, CDR2 FNYEAQ. CDR3 size: 17 residues. Trimming stripped 1 base from V and 3 bases from J, with 19 bases between.

V is TRBV9 and J is TRBJ1-1, with D possibly TRBD1 on 5 matching bases. CDR3 length: 16 amino acids. Germline CDR1 SGDLS, CDR2 YYNGEE. V was cut by 0 bases and J by 1 base, with 13 bases left in between. CDR3 protein: CASSVGGGTANTEAFF. DNA of the CDR3: TGTGCCAGCAGCGTAGGGGGGGGGACGGCGAACACTGAAGCTTTCTTT.

The chain couples TRBV7-8 to TRBJ2-2, with TRBD2 matching over 12 bases. With V trimmed by 7 bases and J by 5 bases, 8 bases remained unmatched. The CDR3 length is 16 residues. Looked up from germline, CDR1 is SGHVS and CDR2 is FQNEAQ. In DNA, the CDR3 is TGTGCCAGCACCCTAGCGGGGGGGCTGAGAACCGGGGAGCTGTTTTTT. Amino acids: CASTLAGGLRTGELFF. Full variable domain (missing parts from reference TRBV7-8 and TRBJ2-2): GAGVSQSPRYKVAKRGQDVALRCDPISGHVSLFWYQQALGQGPEFLTYFQNEAQLDKSGLPSDRFFAERPEGSVSTLKIQRTQQEDSAVYLCASTLAGGLRTGELFFGEGSRLTVL.

The chain has TRBV11-2 and TRBJ2-3; D is possibly TRBD2 (6 bases). Germline V CDR1 and CDR2: SGHAT, FQNNGV. The CDR3 extends over 17 amino acids. The germline V and J ends were trimmed by 5 bases and 0 bases, with 18 bases remaining between them. This CDR3 reads CASSPGGSRSSTDTQYF. CDR3 nucleotide sequence: TGTGCCAGCAGCCCCGGAGGGAGTCGGAGTAGCACAGATACGCAGTATTTT.

The rearrangement uses TRBV4-3 and TRBJ2-1; D is possibly TRBD2 (7 bases). The CDR3 contains 15 residues. V lost 0 bases and J 13 bases, leaving 19 bases between the germline ends. Germline CDR1 and CDR2: LGHNA and YSLEER. The CDR3, as DNA: TGCGCCAGCAGCCAAGATCGACCGCGGGGGCCCTCTCAGTTCTTC. Protein sequence: CASSQDRPRGPSQFF.

The chain combines TRBV4-3 with TRBJ2-3; perhaps TRBD2 as D (5 bases). The CDR3 has 16 amino acids. Germline V CDR1 and CDR2: LGHNA, YSLEER. Deletions cut 4 bases from V and 0 bases from J, with 14 bases between. CDR3 nucleotides: TGCGCCAGCAGCCTTCGGACTGACGCTAGCACAGATACGCAGTATTTT. Translated: CASSLRTDASTDTQYF.

This clone was detected only once. The genes are TRBV5-1 and TRBJ2-2, with D maybe TRBD1 (7 bases). In germline, CDR1 is SGHRS, CDR2 YFSETQ. The CDR3 is 18 amino acids. Trimming removed 0 bases from V and 0 bases from J, with 15 bases in between. Written as DNA, the CDR3 is TGCGCCAGCAGCTTGGGTGGAGGGGGCGCGCCGAACACCGGGGAGCTGTTTTTT. This codes for CASSLGGGGAPNTGELFF. The variable domain in full, completed from reference TRBV5-1 and TRBJ2-2, reads KAGVTQTPRYLIKTRGQQVTLSCSPISGHRSVSWYQQTPGQGLQFLFEYFSETQRNKGNFPGRFSGRQFSNSRSEMNVSTLELGDSALYLCASSLGGGGAPNTGELFFGEGSRLTVL.

The chain has TRBV6-1 and TRBJ1-3; D is unresolved. The germline V gene encodes CDR1 MNHNS and CDR2 SASEGT. The CDR3 runs to 12 residues. V dropped 8 bases and J dropped 2 bases, with 7 bases sitting between them. The CDR3: CASLETGNTIYF. The CDR3 DNA reads TGTGCCAGCCTAGAGACTGGAAACACCATATATTTT.